This TCR beta chain was recorded in a study of OX40 agonist ivuxolimab in advanced cancers. Repertoires were generated with immunoSEQ multiplex PCR, while TCRdb's copy carries only in-frame clones and drops some. This sample has roughly 41,000 clones, with under 90% found just once. CDR1 SGHDT and CDR2 YYEEEE come from the germline V gene. Unmatched junction bases numbered 5, after V lost 5 bases and J lost 4 bases. The CDR3 sequence is 14 residues long. About this clone: Its antigen is as yet unknown.

Study conclusions and caveats: Partly responding patients at 0.1-3.0 mg/kg showed some of the smallest clonal expansion.

The TCR was taken from an adult with an advanced solid tumor such as melanoma, head and neck, liver or kidney cancer. The source was CD4+ or CD8+ T cells sorted from blood, collected in a trial of the OX40 agonist ivuxolimab. The chain combines TRBV5-6 with TRBJ2-5; 10 nucleotides agree with TRBD1. DNA of the CDR3: TGTGCCAGCAGTTCCGACAGGGGGCGAGAGACCCAGTACTTC. It yields the protein CASSSDRGRETQYF.